This T cell receptor beta chain appears in the sequencing data of a study of metastatic and nonmetastatic thyroid tumors. Study as a whole: Samples came from malignant and benign thyroid patients, and repertoires were compared across blood and tumor or nodule tissue.

This clone was observed at least ten times. The target antigen is unknown. This same CDR3 is encoded by further DNA sequences in the sample. In the source study's methods: To classify distant metastasis in papillary thyroid cancer, a model was built from CDR3 differences across clinicopathological groups. Through MiXCR, TCRdb re-clonotyped the PCR reads. TCRdb, rather than the study authors, made the V and J calls. The repertoire includes 15,000 to 20,000 clones, roughly a quarter of them detected once, and about 11% sits in the top ten. Germline V CDR1 and CDR2: SGHTA, FQGTGA. CDR3 length: 15 residues. V was trimmed by 2 bases and J by 4 bases, leaving 13 bases between them. All patients reached thyroid surgery having received no treatment beforehand. Study conclusions and caveats: The study reportedly found significantly higher TCR beta diversity in malignant thyroid tumors than benign nodules, in blood and tumor.

This receptor was identified in a female donor with papillary thyroid cancer or a benign thyroid nodule (not recorded which). Some clones in this sample may be carry-over from other donors' samples. Input material: tumor tissue. The chain employs TRBV7-3 and TRBJ2-3; perhaps D is TRBD1 or TRBD2 (6 bases each). CDR3 protein: CASSLGGRLADTQYF. The CDR3 DNA reads TGTGCCAGCAGCTTAGGGGGGCGTTTGGCAGATACGCAGTATTTT.